This TCR beta chain was identified during a study of blood T cell repertoires in COVID-19. The ends were cut back, 1 base at V and 1 base at J, with 10 bases in the middle. In germline, CDR1 is LGHDT, CDR2 YNNKEL (reference sequence). This CDR3 spans 15 amino acids. Generated by immunoSEQ multiplex PCR, the TCRdb table keeps only in-frame clones and is missing some. The table records just over 300,000 clones, approximately 89% of them present only once. The specimen sequenced was peripheral blood. The TCR comes from a woman between 25 and 40 years old with COVID-19, enrolled during active disease. The chain employs TRBV3-1 (or the pseudogene TRBV3-2) and TRBJ1-2; D ambiguous. The CDR3 bases are TGTGCCAGCAGCCAAGTGTCCGGGATTAACTATGGCTACACCTTC. Translating it yields CASSQVSGINYGYTF.